A selection of T cell receptor beta chains follows, all from one sample in a study of response to subunit inactivated influenza vaccine. MiXCR was run by TCRdb on the RT-PCR reads, yielding one entry per CDR3 protein. The repertoire consists of 500,000 to 600,000 distinct CDR3 sequences, with about 15% occurring once and the leading ten covering roughly 3%. Source: CD4+ T cells sorted from PBMCs, taken 23 to 25 months after vaccination. These receptors originate from a man between 50 and 75 years old who received an inactivated influenza vaccine. The conserved cysteine and the conserved F or W are not part of the CDR3 here. The size entry is marked missing in some rows and otherwise reads once, few, many or a size class.

v_call	clone_size	j_call	cdr3_aa
TRBV7-9	few	TRBJ2-3	ASSPKLRQGDTQY
TRBV20-1	few	TRBJ2-1	SARERYNEQF
TRBV10-3	.	TRBJ1-6	AISVDRGNSPLH
TRBV20-1	few	TRBJ1-6	SARSDGSYNSPLH
TRBV20-1	few	TRBJ2-1	SAARYRGPNEQF
TRBV20-1	few	TRBJ2-4	SASKPGDGRAKNIQY
TRBV30	few	TRBJ2-7	AWSSLRRPSSYEQY
TRBV5-1	.	TRBJ2-2	ASSLAGQGANTGELF
TRBV18	few	TRBJ2-7	ASAGQGSSFEQY
TRBV12-3/TRBV12-4	.	TRBJ2-2	ASRKQGAGELF
TRBV12-3/TRBV12-4	.	TRBJ2-7	ASSSTGATYEQY
TRBV6-2/TRBV6-3	.	TRBJ1-2	ASSWGQNYGYT
TRBV12-3/TRBV12-4	many	TRBJ2-7	ASSQYRDRGYEQY
TRBV4-2	few	TRBJ1-2	ASSSTAANYGYT
TRBV14	.	TRBJ2-2	ASSPPGYAGELF